The sequence of this T cell receptor (beta chain) was determined in a study of cytotoxic CD8 clonotypes in ibrutinib-treated CLL. On the study more broadly: Among responders, roughly 25 were partial and 2 complete; after median roughly 65 months, around 14 stayed remitted and about 12 progressed. Whole-study findings and limits: With treatment, public clonotypes, which were uncommon, either contracted or remained stable. Elevated clonality accompanied ibrutinib response, with a return toward baseline values at progression.

The CDR3 length is 12 residues. Trimming pared 5 bases from V and 0 bases from J, leaving 4 bases between. From germline, CDR1 is SGHNT and CDR2 YENEEA. Measured with immunoSEQ multiplex PCR; TCRdb has only the in-frame clones, and not every one. Seen here are fewer than 90,000 clones, 86% observed once, and the top ten hold 5.4%. Remarks on this clone: What it binds is not known.

This rearrangement joins TRBV11-3 to TRBJ1-1; the D is unclear. This clonotype was obtained from a human donor with chronic lymphocytic leukemia. Sequenced material: PBMCs, taken before ibrutinib treatment. The CDR3 sequence is CASSVLNTEAFF. CDR3 DNA: TGTGCCAGCAGCGTCCTGAACACTGAAGCTTTCTTT.